Here is one T cell receptor (beta chain) with its context. Its antigen is not known. The sample belongs to a study of shared clonotypes between healthy human individuals. Regarding the study as a whole: Measured sharing among donors was expected to vary with sequencing depth.

Replicate PCRs from sorted subsets contained roughly 200 ng DNA, which is roughly 30,000 T cell genomes. Sequencing used immunoSEQ multiplex PCR; TCRdb keeps in-frame clones, though not all of them. The data contain roughly 2.2 million clones, roughly 90% of them singletons. Donors included only healthy HIV-negative adults lacking recent acute infections or vaccinations. The germline V and J ends were trimmed by 0 bases and 10 bases, with 14 bases remaining between them. The length of the CDR3 is 14 residues. CDR1 and CDR2 from the germline V gene are SGDLS and YYNGEE. The receptor was isolated from a young man in good health. Some clones in this sample may be carry-over from other donors' samples. The chain has TRBV9 and TRBJ2-1; D not resolved. The sequenced material came from naive CD4+ T cells from PBMCs. Subset described: CD45RA+ positively selected. CDR3 in DNA: TGTGCCAGCAGCGTAGGTGCATCCCACGGAGAGCAGTTCTTC. Encoded protein: CASSVGASHGEQFF. Filled out from reference TRBV9 and TRBJ2-1, the complete variable domain reads DSGVTQTPKHLITATGQRVTLRCSPRSGDLSVYWYQQSLDQGLQFLIQYYNGEERAKGNILERFSAQQFPDLHSELNLSSLELGDSALYFCASSVGASHGEQFFGPGTRLTVL.